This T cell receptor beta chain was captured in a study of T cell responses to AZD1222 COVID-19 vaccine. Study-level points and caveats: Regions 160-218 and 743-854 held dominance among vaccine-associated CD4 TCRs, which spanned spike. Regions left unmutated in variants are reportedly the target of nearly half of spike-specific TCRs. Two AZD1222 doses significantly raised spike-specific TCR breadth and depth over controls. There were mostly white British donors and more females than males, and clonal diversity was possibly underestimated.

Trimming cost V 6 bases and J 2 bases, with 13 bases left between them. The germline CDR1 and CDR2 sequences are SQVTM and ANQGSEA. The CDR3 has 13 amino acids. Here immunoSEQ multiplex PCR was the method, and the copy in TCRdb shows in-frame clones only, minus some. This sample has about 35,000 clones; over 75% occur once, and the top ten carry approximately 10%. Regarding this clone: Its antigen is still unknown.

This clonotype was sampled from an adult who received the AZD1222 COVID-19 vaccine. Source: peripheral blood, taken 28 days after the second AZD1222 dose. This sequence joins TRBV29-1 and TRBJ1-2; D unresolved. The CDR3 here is CSVAAGGNYGYTF. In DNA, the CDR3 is TGCAGCGTCGCCGCGGGCGGGAACTATGGCTACACCTTC.